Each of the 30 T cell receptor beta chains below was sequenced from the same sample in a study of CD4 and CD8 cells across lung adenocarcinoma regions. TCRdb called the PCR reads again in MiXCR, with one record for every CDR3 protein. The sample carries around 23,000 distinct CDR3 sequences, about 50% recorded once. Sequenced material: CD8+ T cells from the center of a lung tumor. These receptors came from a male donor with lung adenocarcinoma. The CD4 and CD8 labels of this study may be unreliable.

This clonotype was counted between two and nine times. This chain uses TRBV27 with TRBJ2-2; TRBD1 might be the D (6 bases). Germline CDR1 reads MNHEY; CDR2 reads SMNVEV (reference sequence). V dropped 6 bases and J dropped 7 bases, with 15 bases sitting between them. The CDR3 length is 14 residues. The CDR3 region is CASRRDTFGGELFF. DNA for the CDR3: TGTGCCAGCAGACGGGACACCTTCGGCGGGGAGCTGTTTTTT.

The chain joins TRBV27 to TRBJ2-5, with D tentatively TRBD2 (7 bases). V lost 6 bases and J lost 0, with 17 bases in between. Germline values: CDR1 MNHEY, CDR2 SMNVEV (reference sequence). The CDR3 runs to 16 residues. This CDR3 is CASRRLGGRDQETQYF. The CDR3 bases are TGTGCCAGCAGGCGGCTGGGGGGGCGTGACCAAGAGACCCAGTACTTC.

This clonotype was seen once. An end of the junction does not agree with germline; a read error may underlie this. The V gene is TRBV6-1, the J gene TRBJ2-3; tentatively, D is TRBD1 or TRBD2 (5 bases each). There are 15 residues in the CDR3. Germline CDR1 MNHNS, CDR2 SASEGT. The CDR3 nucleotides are TGTGCCAGCAGCGTACGGGCGGATGGCACCGGGACGCAGTTTTTT. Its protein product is CASSVRADGTGTQFF.

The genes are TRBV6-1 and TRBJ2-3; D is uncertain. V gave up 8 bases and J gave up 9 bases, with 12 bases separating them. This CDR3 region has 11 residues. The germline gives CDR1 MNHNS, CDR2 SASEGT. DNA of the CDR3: TGTGCCAGCGATCTCACAAACACGCAGTATTTT. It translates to CASDLTNTQYF.

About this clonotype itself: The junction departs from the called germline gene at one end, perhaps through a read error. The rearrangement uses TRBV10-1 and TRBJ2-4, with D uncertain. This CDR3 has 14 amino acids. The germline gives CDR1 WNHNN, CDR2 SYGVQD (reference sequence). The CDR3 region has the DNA TGCGGCAGCAGTGAGCTGCATGCCAAAGATACGCAGTACTTC. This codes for CGSSELHAKDTQYF.

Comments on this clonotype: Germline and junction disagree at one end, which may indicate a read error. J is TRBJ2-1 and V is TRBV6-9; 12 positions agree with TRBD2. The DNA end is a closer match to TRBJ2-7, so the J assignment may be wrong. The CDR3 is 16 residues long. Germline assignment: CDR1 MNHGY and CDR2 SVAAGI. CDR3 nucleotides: TGTGTCAGCAGTTACCGGACTAGCGGGATAATTGGCGAGCAGTACTTC. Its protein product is CVSSYRTSGIIGEQYF.

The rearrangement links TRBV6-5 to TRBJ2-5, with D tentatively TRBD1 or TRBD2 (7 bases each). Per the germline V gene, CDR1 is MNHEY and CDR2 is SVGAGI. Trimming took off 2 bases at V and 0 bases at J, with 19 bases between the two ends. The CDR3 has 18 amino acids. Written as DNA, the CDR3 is TGTGCCAGCAGTTACAGGGGGCCGGGGGGCCGTGACCAAGAGACCCAGTACTTC. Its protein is CASSYRGPGGRDQETQYF.

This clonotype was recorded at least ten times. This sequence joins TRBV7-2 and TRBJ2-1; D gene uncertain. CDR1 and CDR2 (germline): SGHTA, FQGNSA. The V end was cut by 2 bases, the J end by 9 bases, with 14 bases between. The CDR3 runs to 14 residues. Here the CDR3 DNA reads TGTGCCAGCAGCTTAAATTTCTACTCTGGTGAGCAGTTCTTC. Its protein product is CASSLNFYSGEQFF.

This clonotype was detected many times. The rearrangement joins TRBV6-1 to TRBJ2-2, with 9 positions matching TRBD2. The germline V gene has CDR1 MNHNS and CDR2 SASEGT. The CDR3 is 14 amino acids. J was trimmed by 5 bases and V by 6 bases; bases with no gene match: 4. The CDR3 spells CASRLAGHTGELFF. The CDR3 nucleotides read TGTGCCAGCAGGCTAGCGGGGCATACCGGGGAGCTGTTTTTT.

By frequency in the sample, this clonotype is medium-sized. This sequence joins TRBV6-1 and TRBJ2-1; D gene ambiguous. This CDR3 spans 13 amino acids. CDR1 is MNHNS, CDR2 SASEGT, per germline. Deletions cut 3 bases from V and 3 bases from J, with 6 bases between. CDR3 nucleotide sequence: TGTGCCAGCAGTGAGTGGGACTACAATGAGCAGTTCTTC. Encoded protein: CASSEWDYNEQFF.

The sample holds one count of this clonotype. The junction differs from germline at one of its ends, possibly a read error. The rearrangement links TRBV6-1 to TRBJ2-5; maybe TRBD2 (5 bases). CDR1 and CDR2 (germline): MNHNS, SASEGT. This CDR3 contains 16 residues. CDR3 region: CASRGQGGADPETQYF. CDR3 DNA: TGTGCCAGCAGGGGCCAAGGAGGCGCTGACCCAGAGACCCAGTACTTT.

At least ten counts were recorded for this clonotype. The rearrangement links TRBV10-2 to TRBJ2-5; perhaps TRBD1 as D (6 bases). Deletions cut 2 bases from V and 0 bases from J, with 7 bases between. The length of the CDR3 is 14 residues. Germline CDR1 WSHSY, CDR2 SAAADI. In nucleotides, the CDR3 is TGCGCCAGCAGTGAGAGGGGGTACCAAGAGACCCAGTACTTC. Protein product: CASSERGYQETQYF.

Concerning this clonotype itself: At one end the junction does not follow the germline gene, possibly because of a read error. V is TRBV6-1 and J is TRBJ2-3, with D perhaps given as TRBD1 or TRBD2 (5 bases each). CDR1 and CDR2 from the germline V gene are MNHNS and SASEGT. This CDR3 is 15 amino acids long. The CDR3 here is CARRTGTGDTDTQYF. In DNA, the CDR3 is TGTGCCAGGAGGACCGGGACCGGTGACACAGATACGCAGTATTTC.

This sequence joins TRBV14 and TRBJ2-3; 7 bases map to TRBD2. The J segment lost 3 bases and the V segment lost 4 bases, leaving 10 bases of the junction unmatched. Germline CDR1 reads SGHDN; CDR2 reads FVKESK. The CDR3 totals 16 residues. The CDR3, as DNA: TGTGCCAGCAGCCGCGGGAGCACAATTTGGACAGATACGCAGTATTTT. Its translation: CASSRGSTIWTDTQYF. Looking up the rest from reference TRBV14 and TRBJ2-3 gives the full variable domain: EAGVTQFPSHSVIEKGQTVTLRCDPISGHDNLYWYRRVMGKEIKFLLHFVKESKQDESGMPNNRFLAERTGGTYSTLKVQPAELEDSGVYFCASSRGSTIWTDTQYFGPGTRLTVL.

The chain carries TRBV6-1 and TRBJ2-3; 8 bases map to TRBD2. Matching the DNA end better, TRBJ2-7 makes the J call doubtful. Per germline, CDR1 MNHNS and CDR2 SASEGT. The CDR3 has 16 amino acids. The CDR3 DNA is TGTGCCTGCGGGGGGCGCGGGCGCCGCCTCAGGGAGACGCAGTACTTC. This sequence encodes CACGGRGRRLRETQYF.

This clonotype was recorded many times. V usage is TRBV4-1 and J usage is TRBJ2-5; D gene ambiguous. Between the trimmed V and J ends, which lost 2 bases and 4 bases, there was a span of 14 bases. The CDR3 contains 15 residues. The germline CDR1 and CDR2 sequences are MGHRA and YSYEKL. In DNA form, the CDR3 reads TGCGCCAGCAGCCAATCGGACCGGATAGCAGAGACCCAGTACTTC. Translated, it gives CASSQSDRIAETQYF.

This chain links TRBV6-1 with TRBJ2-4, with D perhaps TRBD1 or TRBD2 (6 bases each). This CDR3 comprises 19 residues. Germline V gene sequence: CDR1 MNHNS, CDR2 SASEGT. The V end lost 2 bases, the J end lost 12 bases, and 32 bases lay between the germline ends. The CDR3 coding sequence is TGTGCCAGCAGTGAAAAGGCGGGCGTCGGGGGCTGGGACAAAGACACTCAGTACTTC. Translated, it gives CASSEKAGVGGWDKDTQYF.

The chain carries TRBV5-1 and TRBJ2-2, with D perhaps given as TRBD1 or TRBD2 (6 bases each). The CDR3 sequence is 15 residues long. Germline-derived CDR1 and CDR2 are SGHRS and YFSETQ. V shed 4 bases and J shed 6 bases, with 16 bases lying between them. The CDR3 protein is CASSPLGGESGELFF. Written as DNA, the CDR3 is TGCGCCAGCAGCCCTTTGGGGGGCGAGTCCGGGGAGCTGTTTTTT.

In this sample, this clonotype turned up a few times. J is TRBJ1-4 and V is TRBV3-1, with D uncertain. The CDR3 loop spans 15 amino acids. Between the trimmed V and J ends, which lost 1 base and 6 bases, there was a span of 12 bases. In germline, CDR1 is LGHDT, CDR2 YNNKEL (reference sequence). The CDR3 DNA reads TGTGCCAGCAGCCAAGGGGATGGGAACTATGAAAAACTGTTTTTT. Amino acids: CASSQGDGNYEKLFF.

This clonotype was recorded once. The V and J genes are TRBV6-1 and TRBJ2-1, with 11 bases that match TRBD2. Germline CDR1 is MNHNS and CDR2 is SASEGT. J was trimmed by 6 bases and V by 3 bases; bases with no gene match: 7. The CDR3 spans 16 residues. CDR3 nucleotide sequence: TGTGCCAGCAGTGACCCCACTAGCGGGAGTCGCAATGAGCAGTTCTTC. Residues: CASSDPTSGSRNEQFF.

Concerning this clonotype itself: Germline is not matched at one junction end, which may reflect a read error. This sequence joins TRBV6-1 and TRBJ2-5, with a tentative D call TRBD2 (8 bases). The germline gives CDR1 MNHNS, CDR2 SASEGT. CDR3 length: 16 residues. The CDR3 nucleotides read TGTGTCAGCAGGGGGGGCGGGGGGCGTGCCCAAGAGACCCAGTACTTC. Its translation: CVSRGGGGRAQETQYF.

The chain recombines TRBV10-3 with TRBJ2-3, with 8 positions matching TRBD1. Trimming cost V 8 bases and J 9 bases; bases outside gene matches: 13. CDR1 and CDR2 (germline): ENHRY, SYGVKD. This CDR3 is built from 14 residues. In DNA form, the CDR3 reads TGTGCCATCGGGGACAGGCACAGCAAAGAGACGCAGTATTTT. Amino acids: CAIGDRHSKETQYF.

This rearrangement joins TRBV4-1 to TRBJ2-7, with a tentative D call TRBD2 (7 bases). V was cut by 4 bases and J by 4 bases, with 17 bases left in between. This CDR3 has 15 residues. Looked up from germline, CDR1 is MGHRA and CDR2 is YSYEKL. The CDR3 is CASSLEGGGGYEQYF. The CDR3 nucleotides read TGCGCCAGCAGCCTCGAAGGAGGGGGAGGGTACGAGCAGTACTTC.

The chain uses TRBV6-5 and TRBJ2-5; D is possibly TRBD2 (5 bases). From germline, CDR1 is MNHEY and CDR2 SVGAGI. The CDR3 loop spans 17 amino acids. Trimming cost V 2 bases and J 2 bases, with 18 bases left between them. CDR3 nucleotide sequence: TGTGCCAGCAGTTACGTCGGGAACACCGGGGAGCAAGAGACCCAGTACTTC. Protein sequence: CASSYVGNTGEQETQYF.

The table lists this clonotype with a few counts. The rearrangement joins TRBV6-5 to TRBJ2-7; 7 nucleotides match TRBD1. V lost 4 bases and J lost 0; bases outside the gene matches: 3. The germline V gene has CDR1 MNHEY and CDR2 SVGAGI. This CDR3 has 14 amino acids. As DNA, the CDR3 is TGTGCCAGCAGTTCCGGGACAGCCTCCTACGAGCAGTACTTC. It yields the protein CASSSGTASYEQYF.

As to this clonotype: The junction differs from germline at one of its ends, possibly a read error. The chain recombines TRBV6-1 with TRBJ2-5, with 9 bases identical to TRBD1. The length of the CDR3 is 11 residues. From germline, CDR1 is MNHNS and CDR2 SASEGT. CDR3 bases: TGTGCCAGCAGGGGACAGGGTGCCCAACTCTTC. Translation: CASRGQGAQLF.

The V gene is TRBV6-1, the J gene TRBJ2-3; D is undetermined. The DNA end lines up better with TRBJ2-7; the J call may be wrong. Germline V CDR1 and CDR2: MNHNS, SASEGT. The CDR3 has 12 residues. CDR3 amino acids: CSGVRATDMQYF. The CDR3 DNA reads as TGTTCGGGCGTGCGAGCCACAGATATGCAGTACTTC.

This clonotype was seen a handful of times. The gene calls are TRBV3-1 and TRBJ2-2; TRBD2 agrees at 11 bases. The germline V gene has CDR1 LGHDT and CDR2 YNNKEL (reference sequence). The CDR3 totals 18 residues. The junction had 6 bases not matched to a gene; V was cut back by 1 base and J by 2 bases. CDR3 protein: CASSQAVAGGPNTGELFF. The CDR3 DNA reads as TGTGCCAGCAGCCAAGCGGTAGCGGGAGGGCCTAACACCGGGGAGCTGTTTTTT.

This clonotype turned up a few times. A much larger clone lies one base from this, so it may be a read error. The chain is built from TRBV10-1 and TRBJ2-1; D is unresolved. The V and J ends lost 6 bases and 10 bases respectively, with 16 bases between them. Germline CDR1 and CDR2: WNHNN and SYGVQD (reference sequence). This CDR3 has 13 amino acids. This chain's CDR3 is CASSPSRTLEQFF. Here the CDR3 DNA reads TGCGCCAGCAGCCCTAGTCGAACCCTCGAGCAGTTCTTC.

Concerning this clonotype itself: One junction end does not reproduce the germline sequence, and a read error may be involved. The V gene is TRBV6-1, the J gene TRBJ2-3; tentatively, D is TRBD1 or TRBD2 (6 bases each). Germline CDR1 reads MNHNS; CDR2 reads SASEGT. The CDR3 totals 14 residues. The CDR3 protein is CAGIGGRDTDTQYF. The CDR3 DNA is TGTGCGGGCATAGGGGGGCGTGACACAGATACCCAGTATTTC.